This is a list of T cell receptor beta chains from one sample in a study of blood T cell repertoires in COVID-19. Repertoires were generated with immunoSEQ multiplex PCR, while TCRdb's copy carries only in-frame clones and drops some. The sample consists of under 120,000 clones, about 88% of them appearing once. The sequenced sample consisted of peripheral blood. Source of these receptors: a human donor in a cohort sampled during active COVID-19. CDR3s include the opening cysteine and the closing phenylalanine or tryptophan. D genes are given only for firm matches. Clone size is shown for a subset of rows, as once, few, many or a class of expanded clone.

V gene	clone size	D gene	CDR3 protein
TRBV29-1	-	-	CSVGGENRAQYF
TRBV7-2	-	-	CASSLQETQYF
TRBV7-9	-	TRBD1	CASSSSDRRKETQYF
TRBV5-4	-	TRBD1	CASSPPQGDRETQYF
TRBV24-1	-	TRBD1	CATIGQGDTEAFF
TRBV2	once	TRBD1	CASSPGGTGTYGYTF
TRBV9	-	-	CASSGLDRSSYNSPLHF
TRBV7-3	-	TRBD2	CASSLVGGAADTQYF
TRBV28	once	TRBD1	CASSTNRGTGNTIYF
TRBV21-1	-	-	CASSTHRLQPQTFFSTDTQYF
TRBV28	-	TRBD1	CASSPGQRIYEQYF
TRBV24-1	-	-	CATSPYWGGAVRQPQHF
TRBV7-9	-	-	CASSVYAGRDLSYEQYF
TRBV5-1	-	TRBD2	CASSPPLAGAYNEQFF
TRBV9	-	-	CASSTILGDTQYF
TRBV5-4	once	TRBD2	CASSSGRGTQETQYF
TRBV18	-	-	CASSPSPGADTEAFF
TRBV28	-	-	CASSKLGGADTQYF
TRBV5-6	once	-	CASSFGTPGLHGYTF
TRBV5-1	-	TRBD1	CASSWTYGDRSGEQYF
TRBV28	few	TRBD2	CASSRLGSGAQETQYF
TRBV2	-	TRBD2	CASSLADSYEQYF
TRBV9	-	-	CASSVEYSSYEQYF
TRBV5-4	-	TRBD2	CASSLRTSGTDTQYF
TRBV9	-	-	CASSVDPYNEQFF
TRBV3-1/TRBV3-2	-	-	CASSQVEGGEQYF
TRBV27	few	-	CASSLFYHGPGVSGNTIYF
TRBV6-6	few	-	CASSFPEGLTEAFF
TRBV7-9	-	TRBD2	CASSLGLAGEETQYF
TRBV6-5	-	-	CASSISVTNEKLFF
TRBV28	once	-	CASSLTGTPSYEQYF
TRBV19	-	TRBD2	CASSPSGGFQETQYF
TRBV6-1	-	-	CASSEARGIGSPLHF
TRBV7-9	-	TRBD2	CASSFSLAGGETQYF
TRBV28	many	TRBD1	CASRRGGRGNTIYF
TRBV18	-	-	CASSPRNYPYEAFF
TRBV18	once	-	CASSPPYTDTQYF
TRBV28	-	-	CASSLNRGEKLFF
TRBV6-5	-	-	CASNRDYSNQPQHF
TRBV28	-	-	CATGEGFYNSPLHF
TRBV10-3	-	-	CAIPASTGNYGYTF
TRBV7-9	-	-	CASSPLRGQGPLSYNEQFF
TRBV7-2	-	-	CASKPTSTGNYGYTF
TRBV7-2	-	-	CASSPTLDRGETQYF
TRBV9	-	TRBD1	CASSPGQGYEKLFF
TRBV28	-	TRBD1	CASSFPSTGEEQYF
TRBV5-1	once	-	CASSLGSRAADTQYF
TRBV19	-	TRBD1	CASISSGTGIAGNTIYF
TRBV27	-	-	CASSIFLGSYEQYF
TRBV7-9	once	TRBD2	CASSRSGKMAETQYF